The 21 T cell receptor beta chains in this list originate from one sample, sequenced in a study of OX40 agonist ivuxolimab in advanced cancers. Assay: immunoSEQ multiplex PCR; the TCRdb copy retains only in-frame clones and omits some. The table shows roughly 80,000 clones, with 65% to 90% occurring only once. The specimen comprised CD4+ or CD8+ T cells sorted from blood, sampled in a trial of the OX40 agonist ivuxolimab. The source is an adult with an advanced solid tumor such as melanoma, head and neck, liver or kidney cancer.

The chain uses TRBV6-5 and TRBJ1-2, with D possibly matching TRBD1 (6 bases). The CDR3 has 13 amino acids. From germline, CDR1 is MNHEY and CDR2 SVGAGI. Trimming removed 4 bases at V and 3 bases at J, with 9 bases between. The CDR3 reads CASSWTVDYGYTF. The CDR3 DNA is TGTGCCAGCAGTTGGACAGTGGACTATGGCTACACCTTC.

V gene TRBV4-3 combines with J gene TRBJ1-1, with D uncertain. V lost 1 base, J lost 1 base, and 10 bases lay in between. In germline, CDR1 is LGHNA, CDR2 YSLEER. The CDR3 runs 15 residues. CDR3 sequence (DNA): TGCGCCAGCAGCCAAGCCCAGGCAGGGAACACTGAAGCTTTCTTT. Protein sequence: CASSQAQAGNTEAFF.

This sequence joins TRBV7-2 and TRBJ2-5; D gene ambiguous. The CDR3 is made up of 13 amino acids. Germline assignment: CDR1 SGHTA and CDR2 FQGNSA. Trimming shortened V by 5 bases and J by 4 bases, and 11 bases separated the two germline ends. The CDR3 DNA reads TGTGCCAGCAGCCCAGCCTCAGGAGAGACCCAGTACTTC. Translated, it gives CASSPASGETQYF.

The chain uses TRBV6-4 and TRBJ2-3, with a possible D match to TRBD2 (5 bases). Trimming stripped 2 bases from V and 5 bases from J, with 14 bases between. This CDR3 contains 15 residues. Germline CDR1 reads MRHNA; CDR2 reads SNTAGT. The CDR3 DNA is TGTGCCAGCAGTGACGAGCGTTCGGGGATAGATACGCAGTATTTT. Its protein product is CASSDERSGIDTQYF.

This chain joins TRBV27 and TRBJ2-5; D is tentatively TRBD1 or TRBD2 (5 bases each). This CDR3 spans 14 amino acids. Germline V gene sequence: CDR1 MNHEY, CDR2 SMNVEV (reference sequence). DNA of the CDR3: TGTGGCGCAAAACCCACCGGGGCCCAAGAGACCCAGTACTTC. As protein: CGAKPTGAQETQYF.

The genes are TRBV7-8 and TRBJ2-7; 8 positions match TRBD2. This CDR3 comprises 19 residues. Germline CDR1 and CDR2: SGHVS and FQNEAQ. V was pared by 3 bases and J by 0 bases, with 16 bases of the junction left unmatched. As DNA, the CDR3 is TGTGCCAGCAGCTTCGCAGTAGCGGGTAGCGGGACCAACTCCTACGAGCAGTACTTC. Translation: CASSFAVAGSGTNSYEQYF. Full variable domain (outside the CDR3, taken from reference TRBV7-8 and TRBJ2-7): GAGVSQSPRYKVAKRGQDVALRCDPISGHVSLFWYQQALGQGPEFLTYFQNEAQLDKSGLPSDRFFAERPEGSVSTLKIQRTQQEDSAVYLCASSFAVAGSGTNSYEQYFGPGTRLTVT.

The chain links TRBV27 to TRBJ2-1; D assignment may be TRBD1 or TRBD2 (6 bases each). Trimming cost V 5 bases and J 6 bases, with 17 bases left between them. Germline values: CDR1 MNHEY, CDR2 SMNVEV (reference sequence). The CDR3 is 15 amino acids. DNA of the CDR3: TGTGCCAGCAGTCCCGGGAATAGGGGGGTCAATGAGCAGTTCTTC. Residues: CASSPGNRGVNEQFF.

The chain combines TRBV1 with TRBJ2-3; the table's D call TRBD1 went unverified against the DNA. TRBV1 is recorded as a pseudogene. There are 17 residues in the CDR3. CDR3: CTSSQVQGVPSTDTQYF. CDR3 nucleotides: TGCACCAGCAGCCAAGTACAGGGTGTGCCTAGCACAGATACGCAGTATTTT.

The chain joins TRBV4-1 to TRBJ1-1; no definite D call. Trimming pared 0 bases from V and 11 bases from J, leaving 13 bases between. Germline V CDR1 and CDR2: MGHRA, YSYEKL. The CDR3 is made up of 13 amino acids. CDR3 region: CASSQEAGSGAFF. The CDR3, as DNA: TGCGCCAGCAGCCAAGAAGCTGGTTCGGGGGCTTTCTTT.

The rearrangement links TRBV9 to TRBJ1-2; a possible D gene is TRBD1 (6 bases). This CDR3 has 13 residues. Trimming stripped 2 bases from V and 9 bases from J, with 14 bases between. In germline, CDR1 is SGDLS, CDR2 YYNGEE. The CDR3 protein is CASSVGTPPSYTF. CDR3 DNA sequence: TGTGCCAGCAGCGTCGGGACACCCCCGAGCTACACCTTC.

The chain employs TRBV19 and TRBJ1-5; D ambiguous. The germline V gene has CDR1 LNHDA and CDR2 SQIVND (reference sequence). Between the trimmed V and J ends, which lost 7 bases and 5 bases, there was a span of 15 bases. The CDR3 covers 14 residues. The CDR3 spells CASTNRGPDQPQHF. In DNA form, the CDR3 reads TGTGCCAGTACCAACAGAGGGCCTGATCAGCCCCAGCATTTT.

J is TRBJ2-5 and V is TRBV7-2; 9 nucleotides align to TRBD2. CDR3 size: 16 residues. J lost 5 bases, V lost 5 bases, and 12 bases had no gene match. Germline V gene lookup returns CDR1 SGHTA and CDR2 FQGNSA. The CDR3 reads CASSRGLAGARETQYF. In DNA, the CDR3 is TGTGCCAGCAGCCGCGGTTTAGCGGGAGCTCGGGAGACCCAGTACTTC. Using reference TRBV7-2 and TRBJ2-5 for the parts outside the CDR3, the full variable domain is GAGVSQSPSNKVTEKGKDVELRCDPISGHTALYWYRQSLGQGLEFLIYFQGNSAPDKSGLPSDRFSAERTGGSVSTLTIQRTQQEDSAVYLCASSRGLAGARETQYFGPGTRLLVL.

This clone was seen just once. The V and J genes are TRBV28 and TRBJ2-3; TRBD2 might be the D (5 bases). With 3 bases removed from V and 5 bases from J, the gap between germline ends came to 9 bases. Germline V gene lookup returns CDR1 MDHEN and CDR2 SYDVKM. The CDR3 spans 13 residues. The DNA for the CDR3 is TGTGCCAGCAGTTTTGGAGGAGGAGATACGCAGTATTTT. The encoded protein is CASSFGGGDTQYF.

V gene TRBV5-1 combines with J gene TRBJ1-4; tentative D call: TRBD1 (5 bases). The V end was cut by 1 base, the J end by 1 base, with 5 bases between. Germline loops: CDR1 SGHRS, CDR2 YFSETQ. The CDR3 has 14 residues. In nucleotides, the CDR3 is TGCGCCAGCAGCTTGAGGGGAACTAATGAAAAACTGTTTTTT. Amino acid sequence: CASSLRGTNEKLFF.

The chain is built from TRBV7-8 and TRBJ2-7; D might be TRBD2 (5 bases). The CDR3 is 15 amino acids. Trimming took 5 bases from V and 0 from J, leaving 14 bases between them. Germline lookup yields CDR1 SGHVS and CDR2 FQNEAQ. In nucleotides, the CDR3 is TGTGCCAGCAGCCCCCTGAGGGAGCTCTCCTACGAGCAGTACTTC. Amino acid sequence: CASSPLRELSYEQYF.

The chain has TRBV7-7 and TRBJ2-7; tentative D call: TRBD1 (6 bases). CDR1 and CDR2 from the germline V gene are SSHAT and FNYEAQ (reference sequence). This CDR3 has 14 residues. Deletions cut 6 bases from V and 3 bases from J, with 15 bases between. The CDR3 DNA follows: TGTGCCAGCAGGCGCGGACCCAGGGGCTACGAGCAGTACTTC. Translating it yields CASRRGPRGYEQYF.

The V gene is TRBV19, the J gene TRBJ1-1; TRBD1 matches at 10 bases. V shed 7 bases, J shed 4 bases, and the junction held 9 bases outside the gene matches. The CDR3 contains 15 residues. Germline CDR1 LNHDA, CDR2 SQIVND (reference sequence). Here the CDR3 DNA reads TGTGCCAGTAAGGGGGACAGGGGTACTCTCACTGAAGCTTTCTTT. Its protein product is CASKGDRGTLTEAFF. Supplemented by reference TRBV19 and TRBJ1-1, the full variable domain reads DGGITQSPKYLFRKEGQNVTLSCEQNLNHDAMYWYRQDPGQGLRLIYYSQIVNDFQKGDIAEGYSVSREKKESFPLTVTSAQKNPTAFYLCASKGDRGTLTEAFFGQGTRLTVV.

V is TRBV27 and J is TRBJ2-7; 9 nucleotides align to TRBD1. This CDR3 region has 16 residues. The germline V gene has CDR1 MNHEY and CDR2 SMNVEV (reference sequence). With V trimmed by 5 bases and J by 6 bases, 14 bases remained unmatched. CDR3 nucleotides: TGTGCCAGCAGTCGGAGACGAGGGACAGGGAATGGCGAGCAGTACTTC. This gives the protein CASSRRRGTGNGEQYF.

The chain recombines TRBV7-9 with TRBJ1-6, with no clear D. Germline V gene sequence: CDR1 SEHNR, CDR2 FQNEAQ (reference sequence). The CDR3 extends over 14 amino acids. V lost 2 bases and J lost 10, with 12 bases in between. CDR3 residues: CASSLTGSASPLHF. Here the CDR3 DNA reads TGTGCCAGCAGCTTAACGGGGTCCGCATCACCCCTCCACTTT. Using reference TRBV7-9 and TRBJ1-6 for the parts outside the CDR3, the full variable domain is DTGVSQNPRHKITKRGQNVTFRCDPISEHNRLYWYRQTLGQGPEFLTYFQNEAQLEKSRLLSDRFSAERPKGSFSTLEIQRTEQGDSAMYLCASSLTGSASPLHFGNGTRLTVT.

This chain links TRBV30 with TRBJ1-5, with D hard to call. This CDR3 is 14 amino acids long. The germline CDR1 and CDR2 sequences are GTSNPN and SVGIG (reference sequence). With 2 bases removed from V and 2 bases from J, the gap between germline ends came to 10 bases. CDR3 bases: TGTGCCTGGAGTAAGGCCCTCCGCAATCAGCCCCAGCATTTT. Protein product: CAWSKALRNQPQHF.

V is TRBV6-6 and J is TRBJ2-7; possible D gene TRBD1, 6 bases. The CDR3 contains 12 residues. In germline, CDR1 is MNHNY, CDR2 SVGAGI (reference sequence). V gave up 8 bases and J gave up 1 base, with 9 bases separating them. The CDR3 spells CASQGQSYEQYF. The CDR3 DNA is TGTGCCAGCCAAGGACAGTCCTACGAGCAGTACTTC.